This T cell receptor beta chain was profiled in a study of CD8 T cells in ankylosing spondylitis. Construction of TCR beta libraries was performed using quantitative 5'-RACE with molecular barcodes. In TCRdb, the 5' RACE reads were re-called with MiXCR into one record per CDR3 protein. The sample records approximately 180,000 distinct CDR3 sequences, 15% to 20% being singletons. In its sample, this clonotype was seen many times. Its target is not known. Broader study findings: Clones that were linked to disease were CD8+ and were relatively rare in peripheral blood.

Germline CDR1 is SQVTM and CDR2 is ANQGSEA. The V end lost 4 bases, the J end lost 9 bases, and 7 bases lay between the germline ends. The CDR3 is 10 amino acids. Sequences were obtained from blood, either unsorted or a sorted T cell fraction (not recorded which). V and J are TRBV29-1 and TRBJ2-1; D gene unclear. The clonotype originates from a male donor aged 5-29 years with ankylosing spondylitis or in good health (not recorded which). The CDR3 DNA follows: TGCAGCGTTGCGGGTGCTGAGCAGTTCTTC. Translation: CSVAGAEQFF.